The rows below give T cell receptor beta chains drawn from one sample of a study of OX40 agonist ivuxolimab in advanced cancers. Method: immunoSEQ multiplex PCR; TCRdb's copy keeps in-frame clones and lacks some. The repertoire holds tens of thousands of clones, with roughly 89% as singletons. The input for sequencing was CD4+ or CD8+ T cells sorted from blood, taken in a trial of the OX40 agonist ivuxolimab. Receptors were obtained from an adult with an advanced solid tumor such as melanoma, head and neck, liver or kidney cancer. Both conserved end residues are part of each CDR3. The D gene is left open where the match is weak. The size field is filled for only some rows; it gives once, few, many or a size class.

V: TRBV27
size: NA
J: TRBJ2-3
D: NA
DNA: TGTGCCAGCACCCCGGCTTGGCGGGGTAAGACAGATACGCAGTATTTT
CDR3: CASTPAWRGKTDTQYF

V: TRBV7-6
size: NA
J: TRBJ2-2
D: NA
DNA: TGTGCCAGCAGCTTAAGTGTCAGACATAGCACCGGGGAGCTGTTTTTT
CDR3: CASSLSVRHSTGELFF

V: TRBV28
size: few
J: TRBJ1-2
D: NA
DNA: TGTGCCAGCAGTTTATCAGGGTTTGGCTATGGCTACACCTTC
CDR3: CASSLSGFGYGYTF

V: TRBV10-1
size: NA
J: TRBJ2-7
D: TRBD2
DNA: TGCGCCAGCATCGAAAGGGCGGGAGGGAGCTACGAGCAGTACTTC
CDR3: CASIERAGGSYEQYF

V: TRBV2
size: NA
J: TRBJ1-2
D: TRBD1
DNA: TGTGCCAGCCAAACAGGGGGCTTCTATGGCTACACCTTC
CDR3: CASQTGGFYGYTF

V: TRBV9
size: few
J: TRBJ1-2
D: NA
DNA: TGTGCCAGCAGCGTAGAGCCGGGGAGGTACACCTTC
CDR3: CASSVEPGRYTF

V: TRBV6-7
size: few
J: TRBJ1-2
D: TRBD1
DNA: TGTGCCAGCAGCCCCGGGACAGGGGTGCGCGGCTACACCTTC
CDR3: CASSPGTGVRGYTF

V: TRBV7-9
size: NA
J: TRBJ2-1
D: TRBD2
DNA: TGTGCCAGCAGCCTTAGTGGGACTAGCGGGGGTGTTAAGCAGTTCTTC
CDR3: CASSLSGTSGGVKQFF

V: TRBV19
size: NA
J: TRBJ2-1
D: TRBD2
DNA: TGTGCCAGTAGTATACGCGGGGGAGCCTACAATGAGCAGTTCTTC
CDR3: CASSIRGGAYNEQFF

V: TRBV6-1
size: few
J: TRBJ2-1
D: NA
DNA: TGTGCCAGCAGTGAAATTTATAACAATGAGCAGTTCTTC
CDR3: CASSEIYNNEQFF

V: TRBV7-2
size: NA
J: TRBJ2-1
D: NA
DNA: TGTGCCAGCAGCTTAGACCGTAGCTCCTACAATGAGCAGTTCTTC
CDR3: CASSLDRSSYNEQFF

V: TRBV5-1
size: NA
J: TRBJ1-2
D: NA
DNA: TGCGCCAGCAGCTTGTACCAGTCCTATGGCTACACCTTC
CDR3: CASSLYQSYGYTF

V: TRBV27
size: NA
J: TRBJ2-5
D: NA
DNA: TGTGCCAGCAGTGCCCGGAGGGGTTGGGGACAGCAAGAGACCCAGTACTTC
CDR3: CASSARRGWGQQETQYF

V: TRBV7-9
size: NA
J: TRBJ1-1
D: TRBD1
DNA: TGTGCCAGCAGCTTAGGCGGGACAGGGGGGAACACTGAAGCTTTCTTT
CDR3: CASSLGGTGGNTEAFF

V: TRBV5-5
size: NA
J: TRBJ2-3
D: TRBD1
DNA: TGTGCCAGCAGCCCGTCGTACAGGGGGCAAAGAGATACGCAGTATTTT
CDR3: CASSPSYRGQRDTQYF

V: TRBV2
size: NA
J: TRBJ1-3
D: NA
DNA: TGTGCCAGCAGTGAGTTCAGTGCCCTCTCTGGAAACACCATATATTTT
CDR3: CASSEFSALSGNTIYF

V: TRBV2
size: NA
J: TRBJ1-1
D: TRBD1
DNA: TGTGCCAGCGGGATACAGGGGGCATACACTGAAGCTTTCTTT
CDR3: CASGIQGAYTEAFF

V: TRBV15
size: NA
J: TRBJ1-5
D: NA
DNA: TGTGCCACCAGCAGGGGGGGCCCCAATCAGCCCCAGCATTTT
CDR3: CATSRGGPNQPQHF

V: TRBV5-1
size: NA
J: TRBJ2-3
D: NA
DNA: TGCGCCAGCAGCTTGGCCCCAGATACGCAGTATTTT
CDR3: CASSLAPDTQYF

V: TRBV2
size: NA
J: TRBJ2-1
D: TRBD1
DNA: TGTGCCAGCAGTGGGACGCGGACAGGGGCCAATGAGCAGTTCTTC
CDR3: CASSGTRTGANEQFF

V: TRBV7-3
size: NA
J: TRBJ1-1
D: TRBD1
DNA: TGTGCCAGCAGCCCAGGACAGGGGCGGATGAACACTGAAGCTTTCTTT
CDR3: CASSPGQGRMNTEAFF

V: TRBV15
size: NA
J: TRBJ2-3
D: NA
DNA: TGTGCCACCCTCTTGGGGTTGGGAGATACGCAGTATTTT
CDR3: CATLLGLGDTQYF

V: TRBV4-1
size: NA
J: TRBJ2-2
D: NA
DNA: TGCGCCAGCAGCCAAGATCCCCTTAGGGGGGAGCTGTTTTTT
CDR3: CASSQDPLRGELFF